These T cell receptor beta chains were read from a single sample in a study of control samples from healthy donors and cancer patients. Repertoires were generated with immunoSEQ multiplex PCR, while TCRdb's copy carries only in-frame clones and drops some. The top ten hold 3.6% of the sample, which has around 130,000 clones, roughly 94% seen once. What was sequenced was blood. Source of these receptors: a man in his thirties or forties in good health. Both conserved end residues are part of each CDR3. A D gene is named only where the DNA matches it firmly. Size is stated for part of the rows, as once, few or many counts, or as a class when the clone is expanded.

abundance | j_gene | v_gene | d_gene | CDR3nt | CDR3aa
- | TRBJ2-5 | TRBV28 | TRBD1 | TGTGCCAGCACCTTAGGGGACAGGGGGCGCTGGGAGACCCAGTACTTC | CASTLGDRGRWETQYF
- | TRBJ2-3 | TRBV27 | TRBD1 | TGTGCCAGCAGTTTATCGGACAGGGAGAAACCAGATACGCAGTATTTT | CASSLSDREKPDTQYF
- | TRBJ1-1 | TRBV2 | - | TGTGCCAGCAGTGGAGTAGGGAACACTGAAGCTTTCTTT | CASSGVGNTEAFF
- | TRBJ1-1 | TRBV13 | - | TGTGCCAGCAGCGGGGACCCCATGAACACTGAAGCTTTCTTT | CASSGDPMNTEAFF
- | TRBJ1-2 | TRBV5-1 | - | TGCGCCAGCAGCTTGGCCGGGGTATGGGGCTACACCTTC | CASSLAGVWGYTF
- | TRBJ1-1 | TRBV10-3 | - | TGTGCCATCAGGGGCCTGACCACTGAAGCTTTCTTT | CAIRGLTTEAFF
- | TRBJ2-6 | TRBV27 | - | TGTGCCAGCAGTTTACGGGGCCCCTCTGGGGCCAACGTCCTGACTTTC | CASSLRGPSGANVLTF
- | TRBJ2-7 | TRBV7-9 | - | TGTGCCAGCAGCTTAGGGAGCTACGAGCAGTACTTC | CASSLGSYEQYF
- | TRBJ1-1 | TRBV7-9 | - | TGTGCCAGCAGCTCATACAACAGGGCGAACACTGAAGCTTTCTTT | CASSSYNRANTEAFF
- | TRBJ1-1 | TRBV18 | TRBD1 | TGTGCCAGCTCACCCAGGGGGGGCGAGAACACTGAAGCTTTCTTT | CASSPRGGENTEAFF
- | TRBJ2-3 | TRBV11-2 | - | TGTGCCAGCACCACTGGGGGGAGGGATACGCAGTATTTT | CASTTGGRDTQYF
- | TRBJ1-5 | TRBV6-6 | - | TGTGCCAGCAGTTACTCGGACCCGACAAATCAGCCCCAGCATTTT | CASSYSDPTNQPQHF
- | TRBJ2-5 | TRBV29-1 | - | TGCAGCGTTGATTGGGGCCAAGAGACCCAGTACTTC | CSVDWGQETQYF
once | TRBJ2-1 | TRBV5-4 | - | TGTGCCAGCAGCTTGTCGGGTCAGCGATACAATGAGCAGTTCTTC | CASSLSGQRYNEQFF
- | TRBJ1-1 | TRBV10-3 | - | TGTGCCATCAGTGCTCAGGTGAACACTGAAGCTTTCTTT | CAISAQVNTEAFF
- | TRBJ2-5 | TRBV7-7 | - | TGTGCTAGCAGCTTGAACCCGGCTCTCGTTAGGTCCCAAGAGACCCAGTACTTC | CASSLNPALVRSQETQYF
- | TRBJ1-5 | TRBV19 | TRBD1 | TGTGCCAGTGGGGGGACAGGGTTTAATAGCAATCAGCCCCAGCATTTT | CASGGTGFNSNQPQHF
- | TRBJ1-1 | TRBV14 | - | TGTGCCAGCAGCCATTGGAACACTGAAGCTTTCTTT | CASSHWNTEAFF
- | TRBJ2-3 | TRBV7-6 | - | TGTGCCAGCAGCTTAGAGGGCGGCTACGGGGCAGATACGCAGTATTTT | CASSLEGGYGADTQYF
- | TRBJ1-1 | TRBV19 | - | TGTGCCAGTAGTATGTCGGGGGCGAACACTGAAGCTTTCTTT | CASSMSGANTEAFF
- | TRBJ2-7 | TRBV4-3 | TRBD1 | TGCGCCAGCAGCCCCCGGGACAGGGGGGCCGACGAGCAGTACTTC | CASSPRDRGADEQYF
- | TRBJ2-7 | TRBV28 | - | TGTGCCAGCAGTTTAATAGGGTCCCACGAGCAGTACTTC | CASSLIGSHEQYF
once | TRBJ1-1 | TRBV6-5 | - | TGTGCCAGCAGTTACGCTGGATCCTTGAACACTGAAGCTTTCTTT | CASSYAGSLNTEAFF